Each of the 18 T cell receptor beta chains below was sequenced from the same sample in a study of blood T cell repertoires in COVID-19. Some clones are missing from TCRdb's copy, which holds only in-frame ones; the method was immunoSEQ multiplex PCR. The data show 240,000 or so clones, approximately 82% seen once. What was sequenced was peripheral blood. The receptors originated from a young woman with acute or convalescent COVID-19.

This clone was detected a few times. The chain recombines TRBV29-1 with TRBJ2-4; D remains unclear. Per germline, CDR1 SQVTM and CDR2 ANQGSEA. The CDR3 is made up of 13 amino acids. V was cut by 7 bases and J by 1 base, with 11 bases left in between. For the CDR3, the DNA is TGCAGCGGACTTCAAGCGGCCAAAAACATTCAGTACTTC. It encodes CSGLQAAKNIQYF. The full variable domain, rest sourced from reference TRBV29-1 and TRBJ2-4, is SAVISQKPSRDICQRGTSLTIQCQVDSQVTMMFWYRQQPGQSLTLIATANQGSEATYESGFVIDKFPISRPNLTFSTLTVSNMSPEDSSIYLCSGLQAAKNIQYFGAGTRLSVL.

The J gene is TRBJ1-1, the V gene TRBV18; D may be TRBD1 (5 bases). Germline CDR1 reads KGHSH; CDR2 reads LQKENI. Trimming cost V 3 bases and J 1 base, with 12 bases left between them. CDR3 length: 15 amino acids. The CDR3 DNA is TGTGCCAGCTCACCTACGGACATGACGAACACTGAAGCTTTCTTT. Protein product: CASSPTDMTNTEAFF.

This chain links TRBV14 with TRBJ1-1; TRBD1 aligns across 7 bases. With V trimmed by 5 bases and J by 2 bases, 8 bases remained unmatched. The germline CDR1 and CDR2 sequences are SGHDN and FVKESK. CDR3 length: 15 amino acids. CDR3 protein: CASSVRQGLNTEAFF. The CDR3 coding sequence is TGTGCCAGCAGCGTCAGACAGGGACTCAACACTGAAGCTTTCTTT.

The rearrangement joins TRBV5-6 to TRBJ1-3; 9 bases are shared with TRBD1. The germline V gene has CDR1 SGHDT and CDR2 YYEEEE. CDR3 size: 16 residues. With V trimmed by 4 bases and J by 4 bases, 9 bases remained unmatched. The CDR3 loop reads CASSPLQGAKGNTIYF. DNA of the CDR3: TGTGCCAGCAGCCCCTTACAGGGGGCGAAAGGAAACACCATATATTTT.

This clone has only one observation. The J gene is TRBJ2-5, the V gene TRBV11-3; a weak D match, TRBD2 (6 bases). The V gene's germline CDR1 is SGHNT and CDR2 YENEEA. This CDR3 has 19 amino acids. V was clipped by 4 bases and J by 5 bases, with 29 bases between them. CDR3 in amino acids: CASSWGTADSPGVLETQYF. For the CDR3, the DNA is TGTGCCAGCAGCTGGGGAACGGCGGATTCCCCGGGGGTGTTGGAGACCCAGTACTTC.

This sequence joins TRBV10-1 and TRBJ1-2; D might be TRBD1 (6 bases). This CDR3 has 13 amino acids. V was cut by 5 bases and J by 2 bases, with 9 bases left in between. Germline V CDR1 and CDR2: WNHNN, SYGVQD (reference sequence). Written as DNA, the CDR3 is TGCGCCAGCAGTCTTGACAGGAACTATGGCTACACCTTC. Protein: CASSLDRNYGYTF.

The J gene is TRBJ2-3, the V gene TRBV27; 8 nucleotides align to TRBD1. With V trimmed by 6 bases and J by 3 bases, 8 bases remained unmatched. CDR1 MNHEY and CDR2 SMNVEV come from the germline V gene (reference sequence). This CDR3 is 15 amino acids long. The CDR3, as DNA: TGTGCCAGCAGCCCGGACAGGGTCGGGACAGATACGCAGTATTTT. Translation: CASSPDRVGTDTQYF.

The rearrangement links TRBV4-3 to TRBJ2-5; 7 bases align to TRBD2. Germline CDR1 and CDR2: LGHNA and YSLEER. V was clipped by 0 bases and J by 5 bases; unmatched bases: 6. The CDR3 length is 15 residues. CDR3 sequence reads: CASSQDGGSRETQYF. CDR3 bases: TGCGCCAGCAGCCAAGACGGGGGGTCTAGGGAGACCCAGTACTTC.

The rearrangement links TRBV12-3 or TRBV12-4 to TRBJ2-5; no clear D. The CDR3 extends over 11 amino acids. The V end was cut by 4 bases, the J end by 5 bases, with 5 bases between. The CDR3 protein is CASSSVETQYF. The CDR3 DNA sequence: TGTGCCAGCAGTTCAGTGGAGACCCAGTACTTC.

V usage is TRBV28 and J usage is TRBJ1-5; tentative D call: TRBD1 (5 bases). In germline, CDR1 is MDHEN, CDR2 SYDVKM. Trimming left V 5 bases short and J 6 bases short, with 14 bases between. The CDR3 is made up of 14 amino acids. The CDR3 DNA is TGTGCCAGCAGTCCTGGCAGGGTGAGTCAGCCCCAGCATTTT. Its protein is CASSPGRVSQPQHF.

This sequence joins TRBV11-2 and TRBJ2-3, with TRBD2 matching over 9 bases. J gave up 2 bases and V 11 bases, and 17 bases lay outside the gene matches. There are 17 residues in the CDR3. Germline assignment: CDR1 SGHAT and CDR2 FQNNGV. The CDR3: CASGGTSSSGNTDTQYF. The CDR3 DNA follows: TGTGCCTCGGGGGGGACTAGCTCTAGCGGGAACACAGATACGCAGTATTTT. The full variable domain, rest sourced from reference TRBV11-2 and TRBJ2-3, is EAGVAQSPRYKIIEKRQSVAFWCNPISGHATLYWYQQILGQGPKLLIQFQNNGVVDDSQLPKDRFSAERLKGVDSTLKIQPAKLEDSAVYLCASGGTSSSGNTDTQYFGPGTRLTVL.

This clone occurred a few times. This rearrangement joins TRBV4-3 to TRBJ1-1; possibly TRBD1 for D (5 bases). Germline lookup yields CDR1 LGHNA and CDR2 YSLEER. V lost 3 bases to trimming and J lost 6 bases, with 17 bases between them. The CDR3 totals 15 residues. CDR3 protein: CASSHSTREGSEAFF. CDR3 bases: TGCGCCAGCAGCCACAGCACCAGGGAGGGATCTGAAGCTTTCTTT.

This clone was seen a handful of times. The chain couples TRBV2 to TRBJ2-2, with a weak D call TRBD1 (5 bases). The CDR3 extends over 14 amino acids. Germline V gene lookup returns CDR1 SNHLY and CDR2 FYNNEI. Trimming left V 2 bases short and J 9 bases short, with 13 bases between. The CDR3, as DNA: TGTGCCAGCAGTGAAAACCTTAGGGGTAGGGAGCTGTTTTTT. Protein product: CASSENLRGRELFF. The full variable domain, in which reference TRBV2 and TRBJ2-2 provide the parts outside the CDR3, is EPEVTQTPSHQVTQMGQEVILRCVPISNHLYFYWYRQILGQKVEFLVSFYNNEISEKSEIFDDQFSVERPDGSNFTLKIRSTKLEDSAMYFCASSENLRGRELFFGEGSRLTVL.

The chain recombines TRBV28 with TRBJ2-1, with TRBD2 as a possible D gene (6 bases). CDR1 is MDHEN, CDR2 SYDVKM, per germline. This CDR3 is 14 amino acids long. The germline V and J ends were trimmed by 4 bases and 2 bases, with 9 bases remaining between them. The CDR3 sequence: CASSSGVPYNEQFF. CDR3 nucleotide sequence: TGTGCCAGCAGTTCGGGAGTGCCCTACAATGAGCAGTTCTTC.

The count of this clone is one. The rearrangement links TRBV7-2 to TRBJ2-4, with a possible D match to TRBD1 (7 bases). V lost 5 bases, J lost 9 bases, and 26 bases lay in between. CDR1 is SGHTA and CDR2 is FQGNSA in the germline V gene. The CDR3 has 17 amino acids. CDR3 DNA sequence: TGTGCCAGCAGCCCGCGAGGGGGCGCGGGGAATTGGGGCATTCAGTACTTC. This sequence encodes CASSPRGGAGNWGIQYF. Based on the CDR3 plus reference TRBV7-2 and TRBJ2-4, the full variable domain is GAGVSQSPSNKVTEKGKDVELRCDPISGHTALYWYRQSLGQGLEFLIYFQGNSAPDKSGLPSDRFSAERTGGSVSTLTIQRTQQEDSAVYLCASSPRGGAGNWGIQYFGAGTRLSVL.

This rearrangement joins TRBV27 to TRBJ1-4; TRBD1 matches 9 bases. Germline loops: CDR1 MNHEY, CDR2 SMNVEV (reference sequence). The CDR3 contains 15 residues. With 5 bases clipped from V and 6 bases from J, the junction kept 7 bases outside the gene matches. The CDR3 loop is CASSIWTGADEKLFF. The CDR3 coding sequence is TGTGCCAGCAGTATCTGGACAGGGGCAGATGAAAAACTGTTTTTT.

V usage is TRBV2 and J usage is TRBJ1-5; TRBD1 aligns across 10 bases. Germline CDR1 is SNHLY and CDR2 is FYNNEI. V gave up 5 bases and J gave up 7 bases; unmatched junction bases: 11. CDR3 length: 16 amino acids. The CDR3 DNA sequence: TGTGCCAGCAGTTTTCAAGGGGGACAGGGGACGCAGCCCCAGCATTTT. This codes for CASSFQGGQGTQPQHF.

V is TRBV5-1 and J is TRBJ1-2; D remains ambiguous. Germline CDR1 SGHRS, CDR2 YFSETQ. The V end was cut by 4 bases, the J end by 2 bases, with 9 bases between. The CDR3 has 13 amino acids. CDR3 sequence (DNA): TGCGCCAGCAGCCTGAGCGGCAACTATGGCTACACCTTC. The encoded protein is CASSLSGNYGYTF. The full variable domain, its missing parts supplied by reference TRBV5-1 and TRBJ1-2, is KAGVTQTPRYLIKTRGQQVTLSCSPISGHRSVSWYQQTPGQGLQFLFEYFSETQRNKGNFPGRFSGRQFSNSRSEMNVSTLELGDSALYLCASSLSGNYGYTFGSGTRLTVV.